This TCR beta chain originates from a study of T cells in Graves' hyperthyroidism and ophthalmopathy. V shed 1 base and J 9 bases; nucleotides not matched to a gene: 3. Germline CDR1 and CDR2: LGHNT and FRNRAP. The CDR3 runs to 13 residues. Researchers took RNA transcripts and amplified the TCR beta CDR3 regions from them. A first-round RT-PCR of the TCR CDR3 used the HTBI primer set. A single record per CDR3 protein comes from TCRdb applying MiXCR to the multiplex PCR reads. Of 500,000 or so distinct CDR3 sequences listed, about 15% are singletons. This clonotype was observed a handful of times. The rearrangement links TRBV12-5 to TRBJ2-1, with 7 nucleotides matching TRBD2. The sequence was obtained from a woman in her 30s with Graves' ophthalmopathy. Specimen: blood. The CDR3 protein is CASGLDWGGEQFF. The CDR3 DNA sequence: TGTGCTAGTGGTTTGGACTGGGGGGGTGAGCAGTTCTTC.